The rows below give T cell receptor beta chains drawn from one sample of a study of response to subunit inactivated influenza vaccine. TCRdb re-derived calls from the RT-PCR reads in MiXCR, one entry per CDR3 protein. Seen here are more than 700,000 distinct CDR3 sequences, over 20% observed once, and the top ten hold more than 8.5%. This specimen consisted of PBMCs from blood, obtained 5 days after vaccination. The origin of the receptors is a man aged 45 to 65 who received an inactivated influenza vaccine. Each CDR3 is given with its conserved first and last residue. Fields, in order: V gene, J gene, D gene, clone size, CDR3 protein, CDR3 DNA. The D gene is left open where the match is weak. Size is stated for part of the rows, as once, few or many counts, or as a class when the clone is expanded.

>TRBV3-1|TRBJ2-7|TRBD2|few
CASSQGTSGRTEQYF
TGTGCCAGCAGCCAAGGGACTAGCGGGAGAACGGAGCAGTACTTC
>TRBV7-3|TRBJ2-1|TRBD2|.
CASSLGTSRSEQFF
TGTGCCAGCAGCTTAGGGACTAGTCGTAGTGAGCAGTTCTTC
>TRBV4-3|TRBJ2-4|.|.
CASSQEPMVSANIQYF
TGCGCCAGCAGCCAAGAGCCCATGGTTAGCGCAAACATTCAGTACTTC
>TRBV24-1|TRBJ2-3|TRBD2|few
CATSDRLAVTDTQYF
TGTGCCACCAGTGACCGACTAGCGGTCACAGATACGCAGTATTTT
>TRBV20-1|TRBJ2-1|TRBD2|.
CSARVSGSYRNEQFF
TGCAGTGCTAGAGTTAGCGGGAGTTACCGCAATGAGCAGTTCTTC
>TRBV20-1|TRBJ1-5|.|few
CSARGQAYSNQPQHF
TGCAGTGCTAGAGGTCAGGCTTATAGCAATCAGCCCCAGCATTTT
>TRBV20-1|TRBJ2-1|.|few
CSARSPTRENEQFF
TGCAGTGCTAGATCTCCGACTAGGGAGAATGAGCAGTTCTTC
>TRBV3-1|TRBJ2-1|.|.
CASSQGRGWQFF
TGTGCCAGCAGCCAAGGAAGGGGGTGGCAGTTCTTC
>TRBV2|TRBJ2-7|.|many
CASRSDQGGEQYF
TGTGCCAGCAGGTCTGATCAGGGAGGCGAGCAGTACTTC
>TRBV27|TRBJ2-7|TRBD2|.
CASSPSLAGITYEQYF
TGTGCCAGCAGTCCCAGCCTAGCGGGGATAACCTACGAGCAGTACTTC
>TRBV7-9|TRBJ1-4|.|.
CASSLVGGANEKLFF
TGTGCCAGCAGCTTAGTAGGGGGTGCTAATGAAAAACTGTTTTTT
>TRBV29-1|TRBJ1-1|TRBD1|.
CSVAPGQAMNTEAFF
TGCAGCGTCGCCCCGGGACAGGCAATGAACACTGAAGCTTTCTTT
>TRBV12-3/TRBV12-4|TRBJ2-7|.|few
CASSSPLLSREQYF
TGTGCCAGCAGTTCCCCCTTACTGTCGAGGGAGCAGTACTTC
>TRBV11-2|TRBJ2-2|.|.
CASSLIGTTAQGELFF
TGTGCCAGCAGCTTGATAGGGACGACCGCCCAGGGGGAGCTGTTTTTT
>TRBV29-1|TRBJ1-2|.|few
CSVGYFVGEYNYGYTF
TGCAGCGTCGGATACTTCGTTGGGGAATATAACTATGGCTACACCTTC
>TRBV12-3/TRBV12-4|TRBJ2-1|.|.
CASSFPGAVYNEQFF
TGTGCCAGCAGTTTCCCGGGGGCCGTTTACAATGAGCAGTTCTTC
>TRBV9|TRBJ2-1|.|.
CASSVSIINEQFF
TGTGCCAGCAGCGTATCCATCATCAATGAGCAGTTCTTC
>TRBV7-2|TRBJ1-6|TRBD1|many
CASSLDRGNSPLHF
TGTGCCAGCAGTTTAGACAGGGGGAATTCACCCCTCCACTTT
>TRBV20-1|TRBJ1-4|.|few
CSASSPQTGHEKLFF
TGCAGTGCTAGTAGCCCTCAAACAGGGCATGAAAAACTGTTTTTT
>TRBV20-1|TRBJ2-2|.|few
CSAMGHKNTGELFF
TGCAGTGCTATGGGACATAAGAACACCGGGGAGCTGTTTTTT
>TRBV7-9|TRBJ1-1|.|many
CASSFQGVRTTEAFF
TGTGCCAGCAGCTTTCAGGGCGTCCGGACCACTGAAGCTTTCTTT
>TRBV12-3/TRBV12-4|TRBJ2-4|.|few
CASSLGFLAKNIQYF
TGTGCCAGCAGTTTAGGGTTTCTAGCCAAAAACATTCAGTACTTC